A single sample gave rise to the 25 T cell receptor beta chains below, sequenced in a study of human versus mouse CDR3 diversity and MHC coevolution. Using immunoSEQ multiplex PCR, the repertoire was profiled, and TCRdb retains in-frame clones only, with some absent. The data contain 55,000 to 65,000 clones, 94% of them seen just once; the ten biggest clones take up approximately 17%. The sequencing input was naive CD4+ T cells from blood. Specified subset: CD45RO-negative CD62L-positive naive CD4 T cells. The receptors shown here come from a person in their 60s in good health.

The chain uses TRBV6-5 and TRBJ2-1, with 10 bases fitting TRBD1. The CDR3 spans 15 residues. Germline V gene sequence: CDR1 MNHEY, CDR2 SVGAGI. V trimming: 5 bases; J trimming: 5 bases; junction bases outside the gene matches: 6. CDR3 nucleotides: TGTGCCAGCAGTCCTTCCGGGACAGGGGACAATGAGCAGTTCTTC. The encoded protein is CASSPSGTGDNEQFF.

This rearrangement joins TRBV6-4 to TRBJ2-1; 11 bases map to TRBD2. Losses at the gene ends were 5 bases for V and 8 bases for J; bases not matched to a gene: 11. The CDR3 is 16 residues long. Germline CDR1 and CDR2: MRHNA and SNTAGT. CDR3 bases: TGTGCCAGCAGTCCAAATAGCGGGAGGGCCCCACATGAGCAGTTCTTC. Amino acids: CASSPNSGRAPHEQFF.

The gene calls are TRBV19 and TRBJ2-7, with 8 bases that match TRBD2. The trim removed 6 bases at V and 0 bases at J, leaving 4 bases unmatched. The CDR3 is 14 residues long. From germline, CDR1 is LNHDA and CDR2 SQIVND (reference sequence). The CDR3 region is CASSERGTSYEQYF. The CDR3 coding sequence is TGTGCCAGTAGCGAGCGGGGGACCTCCTACGAGCAGTACTTC.

The chain is built from TRBV6-5 and TRBJ1-4, with 8 bases lining up with TRBD1. CDR3 length: 13 amino acids. Unmatched junction bases numbered 4, after V lost 8 bases and J lost 5 bases. Germline loops: CDR1 MNHEY, CDR2 SVGAGI. The CDR3 nucleotides read TGTGCCAGCGGGGGACAGGAGAATGAAAAACTGTTTTTT. Its translation: CASGGQENEKLFF.

The gene calls are TRBV5-1 and TRBJ1-4; TRBD1 matches at 12 bases. The CDR3 runs to 18 residues. The V segment lost 3 bases and the J segment 8 bases; nucleotides outside the gene matches: 14. Germline assignment: CDR1 SGHRS and CDR2 YFSETQ. CDR3 DNA sequence: TGCGCCAGCAGCTCAACCGGGACAGGGGGCGCCGGTTGGGAAAAACTGTTTTTT. It specifies CASSSTGTGGAGWEKLFF.

J is TRBJ2-1 and V is TRBV6-1, with TRBD2 matching 9 bases. Germline CDR1 MNHNS, CDR2 SASEGT. The CDR3 length is 13 residues. With 11 bases clipped from V and 2 bases from J, the junction kept 4 bases outside the gene matches. The CDR3, as DNA: TGTGCCTCCAGCGGGGGGCCCTACAATGAGCAGTTCTTC. Amino acid sequence: CASSGGPYNEQFF.

The chain carries TRBV19 and TRBJ1-1, with 8 nucleotides matching TRBD1. The CDR3 runs to 11 residues. J was trimmed by 4 bases and V by 10 bases; bases with no gene match: 2. Per the germline V gene, CDR1 is LNHDA and CDR2 is SQIVND (reference sequence). The CDR3 is CATGQGTEAFF. DNA for the CDR3: TGTGCCACCGGACAGGGCACTGAAGCTTTCTTT.

The chain carries TRBV5-1 and TRBJ2-3, with 10 bases identical to TRBD1. The CDR3 is 16 amino acids. CDR1 SGHRS and CDR2 YFSETQ come from the germline V gene. Unmatched junction bases numbered 7, after V lost 2 bases and J lost 4 bases. The CDR3 DNA sequence: TGCGCCAGCAGCTTAACCGGGACAGGGGAGGCAGATACGCAGTATTTT. Translated: CASSLTGTGEADTQYF.

V usage is TRBV2 and J usage is TRBJ1-4, with 10 bases that match TRBD1. Germline V lookup: CDR1 SNHLY, CDR2 FYNNEI. CDR3 size: 13 residues. V trimming: 5 bases; J trimming: 11 bases; junction bases outside the gene matches: 5. In DNA, the CDR3 is TGTGCCAGCAGTTTCGACAGGGGGCGGAAACTGTTTTTT. Its protein product is CASSFDRGRKLFF.

This chain joins TRBV5-4 and TRBJ2-3, with 8 bases lining up with TRBD2. The CDR3 runs to 16 residues. Germline CDR1 is SGHNT and CDR2 is YYREEE (reference sequence). The V and J ends lost 1 base and 4 bases, in that order; junction bases with no gene match: 8. CDR3 region: CASSLKGTRGPDTQYF. As DNA, the CDR3 is TGTGCCAGCAGCTTGAAAGGGACTAGAGGGCCAGATACGCAGTATTTT.

The chain is built from TRBV10-3 and TRBJ2-6, with 10 positions matching TRBD1. The CDR3 consists of 16 residues. The V segment lost 4 bases and the J segment 3 bases; nucleotides outside the gene matches: 3. Germline loops: CDR1 ENHRY, CDR2 SYGVKD. CDR3 DNA sequence: TGTGCCATCAGTGGGACAGGGGGTTATGGGGCCAACGTCCTGACTTTC. Protein sequence: CAISGTGGYGANVLTF.

The rearrangement joins TRBV11-2 to TRBJ2-3; 11 nucleotides align to TRBD2. V lost 5 bases and J lost 5; bases outside the gene matches: 9. Germline CDR1 SGHAT, CDR2 FQNNGV. The CDR3 length is 16 residues. CDR3 sequence (DNA): TGTGCCAGCAGCATCCTAGCGGGGGGAGTTATAGATACGCAGTATTTT. The encoded protein is CASSILAGGVIDTQYF.

This clone was counted once. This chain connects TRBV9 to TRBJ2-2; D is undetermined. V shed 0 bases and J shed 1 base, with 4 bases lying between them. The CDR3 runs 14 residues. From germline, CDR1 is SGDLS and CDR2 YYNGEE. The DNA for the CDR3 is TGTGCCAGCAGCGTAGATATGAACACCGGGGAGCTGTTTTTT. It translates to CASSVDMNTGELFF.

The chain employs TRBV6-1 and TRBJ1-1, with a weak D call TRBD1 (6 bases). V dropped 8 bases and J dropped 3 bases, with 13 bases sitting between them. The germline CDR1 and CDR2 sequences are MNHNS and SASEGT. CDR3 length: 13 amino acids. In DNA form, the CDR3 reads TGTGCCAGCGCGACAGGAATTTACACTGAAGCTTTCTTT. Translating gives CASATGIYTEAFF.

The chain is built from TRBV6-5 and TRBJ1-5, with a tentative D call TRBD1 (6 bases). Trimming took off 6 bases at V and 0 bases at J, with 9 bases between the two ends. CDR1 MNHEY and CDR2 SVGAGI come from the germline V gene. The CDR3 spans 14 residues. CDR3 DNA sequence: TGTGCCAGCAGGACAGGAGATAGCAATCAGCCCCAGCATTTT. It yields the protein CASRTGDSNQPQHF.

The genes are TRBV30 and TRBJ1-1; D uncertain. V lost 0 bases and J 2 bases, leaving 10 bases between the germline ends. Germline V gene data show CDR1 as GTSNPN and CDR2 as SVGIG (reference sequence). The CDR3 runs 14 residues. The CDR3 here is CAWSVVSANTEAFF. The CDR3 DNA reads TGTGCCTGGAGTGTGGTCAGCGCCAACACTGAAGCTTTCTTT.

V is TRBV9 and J is TRBJ2-1, with TRBD2 identical over 9 bases. V dropped 2 bases and J dropped 3; count of bases not matched to a gene: 3. The CDR3 contains 15 residues. Germline V gene sequence: CDR1 SGDLS, CDR2 YYNGEE. The CDR3 protein is CASSVGGRGYNEQFF. The CDR3 DNA reads as TGTGCCAGCAGCGTGGGCGGGAGGGGCTACAATGAGCAGTTCTTC.

In this sample, this clone turned up once. The chain links TRBV19 to TRBJ2-7; possible D gene TRBD2, 6 bases. CDR1 and CDR2 (germline): LNHDA, SQIVND (reference sequence). Deletions cut 5 bases from V and 3 bases from J, with 11 bases between. This CDR3 spans 13 amino acids. Here the CDR3 reads CASSRRDHYEQYF. As DNA, the CDR3 is TGTGCCAGTAGTCGGCGGGATCACTACGAGCAGTACTTC.

The chain's CDR3 is CASSPGLVDTQYF. The CDR3 bases are TGTGCCAGCAGTCCGGGACTAGTAGATACGCAGTATTTT. This chain connects TRBV6-6 to TRBJ2-3; TRBD2 matches 8 bases. The CDR3 length is 13 residues. V lost 5 bases and J lost 5; bases outside the gene matches: 3. Per the germline V gene, CDR1 is MNHNY and CDR2 is SVGAGI (reference sequence).

This clone has a handful of counts. The chain has TRBV6-4 and TRBJ1-4; TRBD1 might be the D (5 bases). Germline CDR1 MRHNA, CDR2 SNTAGT. The length of the CDR3 is 14 residues. The V gene lost 4 bases and the J gene lost 3 bases, with 9 bases spanning the gap. CDR3: CASSAGRANEKLFF. In DNA, the CDR3 is TGTGCCAGCAGTGCAGGGCGAGCTAATGAAAAACTGTTTTTT.

This chain links TRBV15 with TRBJ1-3; D might be TRBD1 (6 bases). V dropped 3 bases and J dropped 2 bases, with 11 bases sitting between them. The CDR3 consists of 15 residues. Germline V CDR1 and CDR2: LNHNV, YYDKDF (reference sequence). In nucleotides, the CDR3 is TGTGCCACCAGCAGGGGCACAGGGACTGGAAACACCATATATTTT. Its translation is CATSRGTGTGNTIYF.

V and J are TRBV18 and TRBJ2-1, with 8 nucleotides matching TRBD2. With V trimmed by 6 bases and J by 7 bases, 8 bases remained unmatched. Germline assignment: CDR1 KGHSH and CDR2 LQKENI. There are 14 residues in the CDR3. The CDR3 DNA reads TGTGCCAGCTCTCTGGGACTAGGAGGGAATGAGCAGTTCTTC. Its translation is CASSLGLGGNEQFF.

The CDR3 loop reads CASSYGRRNTEAFF. The CDR3 DNA follows: TGTGCCAGCAGTTACGGGCGCAGGAACACTGAAGCTTTCTTT. The chain has TRBV6-5 and TRBJ1-1; D ambiguous. Trimming stripped 2 bases from V and 1 base from J, with 8 bases between. Germline V gene data show CDR1 as MNHEY and CDR2 as SVGAGI. This CDR3 is built from 14 residues.

This clone has just a few counts. V gene TRBV7-9 combines with J gene TRBJ1-2, with D uncertain. Germline CDR1 reads SEHNR; CDR2 reads FQNEAQ (reference sequence). The ends were cut back, 0 bases at V and 2 bases at J, with 4 bases in the middle. The CDR3 spans 13 residues. Written as DNA, the CDR3 is TGTGCCAGCAGCTTAGCAGAGAACTATGGCTACACCTTC. Its translation is CASSLAENYGYTF.

The rearrangement links TRBV5-4 to TRBJ2-1, with TRBD2 identical over 7 bases. The ends lost 3 bases at V and 10 bases at J; junction bases unmatched: 10. The CDR3 spans 14 residues. Germline V lookup: CDR1 SGHNT, CDR2 YYREEE (reference sequence). The CDR3 nucleotides are TGTGCCAGCAGCTCTACACCCACTAGCGAGGAGCAGTTCTTC. It encodes CASSSTPTSEEQFF.